The 10 T cell receptor beta chains below all came from one sample that was sequenced in a study of OX40 agonist ivuxolimab in advanced cancers. Profiling relied on immunoSEQ multiplex PCR, and the TCRdb table lists in-frame clones only, not all of them. The sample lists approximately 50,000 clones, about four fifths occurring once. This specimen consisted of CD4+ or CD8+ T cells sorted from blood, obtained in a trial of the OX40 agonist ivuxolimab. These receptors were collected from an adult with an advanced solid tumor such as melanoma, head and neck, liver or kidney cancer.

V and J are TRBV10-3 and TRBJ2-2; D perhaps matches TRBD2 (6 bases). The V end lost 3 bases, the J end lost 2 bases, and 16 bases lay between the germline ends. CDR3 length: 17 residues. CDR1 is ENHRY, CDR2 SYGVKD, per germline. DNA of the CDR3: TGTGCCATCAGTGAACACGGGACTGGGAAAAACACCGGGGAGCTGTTTTTT. Translation gives CAISEHGTGKNTGELFF.

The rearrangement uses TRBV5-1 and TRBJ2-7; D is ambiguous. The V gene's germline CDR1 is SGHRS and CDR2 YFSETQ. This CDR3 is built from 11 residues. Trimming left V 0 bases short and J 6 bases short, with 4 bases between. CDR3 in DNA: TGCGCCAGCAGCTTGGGCCTCGAGCAGTACTTC. Encoded protein: CASSLGLEQYF.

The chain joins TRBV19 to TRBJ2-7; perhaps TRBD2 as D (6 bases). Trimming took off 1 base at V and 7 bases at J, with 14 bases between the two ends. The germline CDR1 and CDR2 sequences are LNHDA and SQIVND (reference sequence). This CDR3 is 14 amino acids long. CDR3 nucleotides: TGTGCCAGTAGTATAGTAAACCGGAGGGAAGAGCAGTACTTC. Amino acids: CASSIVNRREEQYF.

The chain couples TRBV5-6 to TRBJ2-6; D is unclear. The CDR3 consists of 15 residues. Germline loops: CDR1 SGHDT, CDR2 YYEEEE. V was pared by 4 bases and J by 1 base, with 9 bases between. The CDR3 protein is CASSPPRSGANVLTF. DNA for the CDR3: TGTGCCAGCAGCCCCCCCCGATCTGGGGCCAACGTCCTGACTTTC.

V gene TRBV7-8 combines with J gene TRBJ2-7, with no clear D. Per the germline V gene, CDR1 is SGHVS and CDR2 is FQNEAQ. The germline V and J ends were trimmed by 2 bases and 1 base, with 6 bases remaining between them. This CDR3 region has 13 residues. The CDR3 DNA is TGTGCCAGCAGCTTAACGCAGTCCTACGAGCAGTACTTC. The encoded protein is CASSLTQSYEQYF.

The chain combines TRBV6-1 with TRBJ2-1; 10 bases match TRBD2. Germline CDR1 is MNHNS and CDR2 is SASEGT. With 1 base clipped from V and 10 bases from J, the junction kept 7 bases outside the gene matches. The CDR3 loop spans 15 amino acids. The CDR3 region is CASSEGWTSGSEQFF. The CDR3 nucleotides are TGTGCCAGCAGTGAAGGTTGGACTAGCGGCAGCGAGCAGTTCTTC.

The gene calls are TRBV6-1 and TRBJ1-5, with a weak D call TRBD1 (6 bases). Trimming cost V 4 bases and J 2 bases, with 9 bases left between them. Looked up from germline, CDR1 is MNHNS and CDR2 is SASEGT. The CDR3 covers 14 residues. The CDR3 bases are TGTGCCAGCAGTGGGGGGGCGGGCAATCAGCCCCAGCATTTT. Translation gives CASSGGAGNQPQHF.

The DNA for the CDR3 is TGTGCCACCAGCAGAGGTAGCGGGATCCCCTACGAGCAGTACTTC. This translates into CATSRGSGIPYEQYF. V is TRBV15 and J is TRBJ2-7; 8 positions agree with TRBD2. CDR3 length: 15 amino acids. V lost 1 base to trimming and J lost 2 bases; unmatched junction nucleotides: 4. Per the germline V gene, CDR1 is LNHNV and CDR2 is YYDKDF (reference sequence).

This sequence joins TRBV11-3 and TRBJ2-3; TRBD1 matches at 10 bases. CDR3 length equals 14 residues. The V gene's germline CDR1 is SGHNT and CDR2 YENEEA. The V segment lost 4 bases and the J segment 6 bases; nucleotides outside the gene matches: 4. CDR3 residues: CASSSGQGTDTQYF. For the CDR3, the DNA is TGTGCCAGCAGCTCGGGACAGGGGACCGATACGCAGTATTTT.

The chain employs TRBV28 and TRBJ1-3; TRBD1 might be the D (6 bases). The CDR3 contains 14 residues. Between the trimmed V and J ends, which lost 6 bases and 4 bases, there was a span of 13 bases. Germline values: CDR1 MDHEN, CDR2 SYDVKM. The CDR3 DNA is TGTGCCAGCAGAAAGGGGGGGGTAGGAAACACCATATATTTT. Protein product: CASRKGGVGNTIYF.